This entry lists 16 T cell receptor beta chains sequenced from one sample in a study of T cells after posttransplantation cyclophosphamide. Busulfan-fludarabine conditioning, marrow transplant, and cyclophosphamide on days +3 and +4 were administered. The data were produced by immunoSEQ multiplex PCR, yet TCRdb's version contains in-frame clones alone and is incomplete. The sample shows 5,500 to 8,500 clones, none of them appearing just once. Material: PBMCs, obtained after allogeneic stem cell transplant with posttransplant cyclophosphamide. The source is a male patient aged 50 or older who received an allogeneic stem cell transplant from an unrelated donor, was CMV-positive, and had acute GVHD only. Some T cells here may be from the graft donor.

This clone was counted at least ten times. V gene TRBV28 combines with J gene TRBJ2-2; 9 bases map to TRBD2. V lost 0 bases, J lost 6 bases, and 8 bases stayed unmatched. The CDR3 loop spans 17 amino acids. Germline CDR1 and CDR2: MDHEN and SYDVKM. For the CDR3, the DNA is TGTGCCAGCAGTTTATGGGGGCTGGCGGGAGGGCCCGGGGAGCTGTTTTTT. It is translated as CASSLWGLAGGPGELFF.

This CDR3 reads CAWSVRTGTGYTF. CDR3 DNA sequence: TGTGCCTGGAGTGTAAGGACAGGGACTGGCTACACCTTC. The V and J genes are TRBV30 and TRBJ1-2; 8 bases agree with TRBD1. V gave up 0 bases and J gave up 7 bases; unmatched junction bases: 4. CDR3 length: 13 residues. Germline CDR1 and CDR2: GTSNPN and SVGIG (reference sequence). Looking up the rest from reference TRBV30 and TRBJ1-2 gives the full variable domain: SQTIHQWPATLVQPVGSPLSLECTVEGTSNPNLYWYRQAAGRGLQLLFYSVGIGQISSEVPQNLSASRPQDRQFILSSKKLLLSDSGFYLCAWSVRTGTGYTFGSGTRLTVV.

This clone appeared many times. Relative to the germline gene, one junction end is altered; a read error may explain this. This chain connects TRBV28 to TRBJ1-1; unclear D gene. The CDR3 is made up of 11 amino acids. In germline, CDR1 is MDHEN, CDR2 SYDVKM. The CDR3, as DNA: TGTGCCAGCAGTTTATATCCTGCGTTTATCTTT. Translation: CASSLYPAFIF.

This clone has at least ten counts. The J gene is TRBJ1-1, the V gene TRBV5-1; D gene uncertain. This CDR3 is 14 amino acids long. Germline loops: CDR1 SGHRS, CDR2 YFSETQ. V was trimmed by 0 bases and J by 1 base, leaving 7 bases between them. The CDR3 coding sequence is TGCGCCAGCAGCTTGGAGCCTGCGAACACTGAAGCTTTCTTT. Translating it yields CASSLEPANTEAFF.

Details on this clone: One end of the junction varies from germline; a read error may be responsible. This rearrangement joins TRBV23-1 to TRBJ1-5, with D uncertain. TRBV23-1 is an ORF, with its function uncertain. The CDR3 contains 15 residues. CDR3 bases: TGCGCCAGCAGTCAATTATCAGATAGCAATCAGCCCCAGCATTTC. Its translation: CASSQLSDSNQPQHF.

The chain's CDR3 is CASSLGWATINYEQYF. The CDR3, as DNA: TGCGCCAGCAGCTTGGGTTGGGCCACCATTAACTACGAGCAGTACTTC. The J gene is TRBJ2-7, the V gene TRBV5-1, with no clear D. Between the trimmed V and J ends, which lost 0 bases and 3 bases, there was a span of 16 bases. CDR1 SGHRS and CDR2 YFSETQ come from the germline V gene. The length of the CDR3 is 16 residues.

This clone was seen a few times. With only one base between it and a far larger clone, this is likely a read error. This chain joins TRBV7-9 and TRBJ2-3; tentative D call: TRBD1 (6 bases). The CDR3 runs 15 residues. Germline V gene lookup returns CDR1 SEHNR and CDR2 FQNEAQ (reference sequence). Trimming left V 2 bases short and J 4 bases short, with 13 bases between. This CDR3 is CASSLWQGHPDTQYF. CDR3 coding DNA: TGTGCCAGCAGCTTATGGCAGGGACATCCAGATACGCAGTATTTT.

This clone was detected a few times. This rearrangement joins TRBV5-1 to TRBJ2-5; D not resolved. V lost 6 bases and J lost 3, with 6 bases in between. The germline CDR1 and CDR2 sequences are SGHRS and YFSETQ. The CDR3 length is 11 residues. The CDR3 DNA reads TGCGCCAGCACTAAAGAAGAGACCCAGTACTTC. Translation: CASTKEETQYF.

This clone has a count of ten or more. This chain's CDR3 is CSVALTGLNTEAFF. CDR3 bases: TGCAGCGTTGCGCTAACAGGCCTAAACACTGAAGCTTTCTTT. The chain combines TRBV29-1 with TRBJ1-1; D may be TRBD1 (5 bases). V lost 4 bases, J lost 2 bases, and 14 bases lay in between. CDR1 is SQVTM and CDR2 is ANQGSEA in the germline V gene. The length of the CDR3 is 14 residues.

Relative to its sample, this clone is hyperexpanded. This sequence joins TRBV7-9 and TRBJ2-7, with TRBD1 matching 8 bases. The ends lost 1 base at V and 5 bases at J; junction bases unmatched: 7. The CDR3 sequence is 15 residues long. Germline V gene data show CDR1 as SEHNR and CDR2 as FQNEAQ (reference sequence). The CDR3 coding sequence is TGTGCCAGCAGCTTAGACGGGACAGGCCATAACGAGCAGTACTTC. This codes for CASSLDGTGHNEQYF. The full variable domain, with the rest looked up from reference TRBV7-9 and TRBJ2-7, is DTGVSQNPRHKITKRGQNVTFRCDPISEHNRLYWYRQTLGQGPEFLTYFQNEAQLEKSRLLSDRFSAERPKGSFSTLEIQRTEQGDSAMYLCASSLDGTGHNEQYFGPGTRLTVT.

This clone was counted ten times or more. The chain is built from TRBV25-1 and TRBJ2-7, with unresolved D. Trimming removed 0 bases at V and 2 bases at J, with 8 bases between. CDR3 length: 14 residues. From germline, CDR1 is MGHDK and CDR2 SYGVNS. The CDR3 bases are TGTGCCAGCAGTGAATACACATTCCCCTACGAGCAGTACTTC. It yields the protein CASSEYTFPYEQYF.

The chain links TRBV29-1 to TRBJ1-1; D is uncertain. With 3 bases removed from V and 0 bases from J, the gap between germline ends came to 8 bases. The CDR3 spans 13 residues. Germline CDR1 is SQVTM and CDR2 is ANQGSEA. The CDR3 is CSVEEGLNTEAFF. In DNA, the CDR3 is TGCAGCGTTGAGGAGGGCTTGAACACTGAAGCTTTCTTT.

This clone was picked up a small number of times. This chain links TRBV9 with TRBJ2-5; 10 nucleotides align to TRBD1. Unmatched junction bases numbered 5, after V lost 1 base and J lost 5 bases. The CDR3 has 15 residues. Germline V gene data show CDR1 as SGDLS and CDR2 as YYNGEE. The chain's CDR3 is CASSVKTGGRETQYF. CDR3 nucleotides: TGTGCCAGCAGCGTAAAGACAGGGGGCAGGGAGACCCAGTACTTC.

This clone showed up many times. The chain employs TRBV7-2 and TRBJ1-2; D not resolved. The germline V and J ends were trimmed by 1 base and 5 bases, with 5 bases remaining between them. There are 12 residues in the CDR3. Germline V lookup: CDR1 SGHTA, CDR2 FQGNSA. The DNA of the CDR3 is TGTGCCAGCAGCTTAGTTCATTATGGCTACACCTTC. Amino acid sequence: CASSLVHYGYTF.

This clone was observed at least ten times. The gene calls are TRBV5-5 and TRBJ2-1, with TRBD2 identical over 7 bases. Germline loops: CDR1 SGHKS, CDR2 YYEKEE (reference sequence). V was pared by 4 bases and J by 8 bases, with 9 bases of the junction left unmatched. The CDR3 contains 14 residues. DNA of the CDR3: TGTGCCAGCAGCCCTGGGGGAGGGATCGATGAGCAGTTCTTC. This gives the protein CASSPGGGIDEQFF. Full variable domain (remainder filled in from reference TRBV5-5 and TRBJ2-1): DAGVTQSPTHLIKTRGQQVTLRCSPISGHKSVSWYQQVLGQGPQFIFQYYEKEERGRGNFPDRFSARQFPNYSSELNVNALLLGDSALYLCASSPGGGIDEQFFGPGTRLTVL.

This clone was found many times. The chain joins TRBV27 to TRBJ2-4; D perhaps matches TRBD2 (6 bases). V was trimmed by 5 bases and J by 0 bases, leaving 23 bases between them. CDR3 length: 19 residues. CDR1 MNHEY and CDR2 SMNVEV come from the germline V gene (reference sequence). CDR3 in DNA: TGTGCCAGCAGTCCGAGACAAACCCCTAGCGTTATAGCCAAAAACATTCAGTACTTC. Protein: CASSPRQTPSVIAKNIQYF.